These 18 T cell receptor beta chains were all obtained from the same sample, sequenced in a study of blood T cells in healthy people across ages. Alongside a J-beta primer mix, a sample-barcoded 5' primer served in a second PCR lasting roughly 7 to 11 cycles. One entry per CDR3 protein results from TCRdb running MiXCR on the 5' RACE reads. The table has 1.2 million to 1.5 million distinct CDR3 sequences, 42% seen once; the top ten hold 7% to 9%. What was sequenced was blood. Source of these receptors: a woman between 18 and 29 years old in good health.

The CDR3 DNA reads as TGTGCCAGCAAAATTCTAGCAGGGGCGTCGGGCTACACCTTC. This encodes CASKILAGASGYTF. The chain links TRBV12-3 or TRBV12-4 to TRBJ1-2; possibly TRBD1 for D (6 bases). The CDR3 is 14 residues long. Trimming shortened V by 7 bases and J by 8 bases, and 20 bases separated the two germline ends.

This clonotype occurred a few times. J is TRBJ2-7 and V is TRBV3-1, with TRBD1 identical over 9 bases. The CDR3 runs 17 residues. The trim removed 4 bases at V and 3 bases at J, leaving 13 bases unmatched. The germline V gene has CDR1 LGHDT and CDR2 YNNKEL (reference sequence). CDR3 residues: CASSPPPGQGSVYEQYF. The CDR3 DNA reads TGTGCCAGCAGCCCCCCTCCGGGACAGGGATCTGTCTACGAGCAGTACTTC.

The chain employs TRBV10-3 and TRBJ1-2; 9 bases agree with TRBD1. V lost 3 bases and J lost 4; bases outside the gene matches: 3. Germline CDR1 ENHRY, CDR2 SYGVKD. The CDR3 sequence is 14 residues long. The CDR3 nucleotides read TGTGCCATCAGTGATTCGACAGGGGGCTATGGCTACACCTTC. This encodes CAISDSTGGYGYTF.

This chain uses TRBV18 with TRBJ2-1; 14 nucleotides line up with TRBD2. The CDR3 consists of 17 residues. Germline CDR1 is KGHSH and CDR2 is LQKENI. After removal of 5 bases from V and 7 bases from J, the junction contained 10 bases not matched to a gene. The CDR3 DNA reads TGTGCCAGCTCAGTAAGTGGACTAGCGGGGGGCACGAATGAGCAGTTCTTC. This encodes CASSVSGLAGGTNEQFF.

The rearrangement joins TRBV29-1 to TRBJ2-5; 11 positions match TRBD2. The CDR3 is made up of 14 amino acids. Germline CDR1 and CDR2: SQVTM and ANQGSEA. V was pared by 6 bases and J by 0 bases, with 3 bases of the junction left unmatched. The CDR3 reads CSVELAGDQETQYF. Here the CDR3 DNA reads TGCAGCGTGGAACTAGCGGGGGACCAAGAGACCCAGTACTTC. Combining the CDR3 with reference TRBV29-1 and TRBJ2-5 gives the whole variable domain SAVISQKPSRDICQRGTSLTIQCQVDSQVTMMFWYRQQPGQSLTLIATANQGSEATYESGFVIDKFPISRPNLTFSTLTVSNMSPEDSSIYLCSVELAGDQETQYFGPGTRLLVL.

V usage is TRBV2 and J usage is TRBJ2-4; D gene unclear. In germline, CDR1 is SNHLY, CDR2 FYNNEI. The ends were cut back, 4 bases at V and 5 bases at J, with 9 bases in the middle. The CDR3 is made up of 13 amino acids. CDR3 protein: CASSGNKQNIQYF. Written as DNA, the CDR3 is TGTGCCAGCAGTGGTAACAAGCAAAACATTCAGTACTTC.

Notes on this clonotype: One end of the junction is discordant with germline, which a read error may explain. The chain uses TRBV6-6 and TRBJ1-6, with D maybe TRBD1 (5 bases). Looked up from germline, CDR1 is MNHNY and CDR2 is SVGAGI (reference sequence). The CDR3 has 14 residues. The CDR3 region is CASSAGSQSSPLHF. The CDR3 DNA is TGTGCCAGCAGTGCAGGGTCTCAGAGTTCACCTCTCCACTTT.

This clonotype has more than one count but fewer than ten. The chain uses TRBV6-5 and TRBJ2-1, with 14 bases lining up with TRBD2. Per germline, CDR1 MNHEY and CDR2 SVGAGI. CDR3 length: 18 residues. V shed 4 bases and J 1 base; nucleotides not matched to a gene: 6. For the CDR3, the DNA is TGTGCCAGCAGTTCGGGACTAGCGGGAGTAGGATCCTACAATGAGCAGTTCTTC. It yields the protein CASSSGLAGVGSYNEQFF.

This rearrangement joins TRBV29-1 to TRBJ1-1; no clear D gene. The CDR3 runs to 13 residues. From germline, CDR1 is SQVTM and CDR2 ANQGSEA. The ends were cut back, 6 bases at V and 1 base at J, with 12 bases in the middle. The CDR3 region is CSVLHGKNTEAFF. CDR3 nucleotide sequence: TGCAGCGTCCTACACGGGAAGAACACTGAAGCTTTCTTT. The full variable domain, in which reference TRBV29-1 and TRBJ1-1 provide the parts outside the CDR3, is SAVISQKPSRDICQRGTSLTIQCQVDSQVTMMFWYRQQPGQSLTLIATANQGSEATYESGFVIDKFPISRPNLTFSTLTVSNMSPEDSSIYLCSVLHGKNTEAFFGQGTRLTVV.

In its sample, this clonotype was seen once. CDR3 amino acids: CSANDRSSYNEQYF. The DNA of the CDR3 is TGCAGTGCGAACGACAGGTCCTCCTACAATGAGCAGTACTTC. The V gene is TRBV20-1, the J gene TRBJ2-5, with a tentative D call TRBD1 (6 bases). Germline loops: CDR1 DFQATT, CDR2 SNEGSKA (reference sequence). This CDR3 is 14 amino acids long. Trimming shortened V by 6 bases and J by 11 bases, and 25 bases separated the two germline ends.

The DNA of the CDR3 is TGTGCCAGCAGCCCTGAACTAGGAATGACAGATACGCAGTATTTT. It specifies CASSPELGMTDTQYF. This sequence joins TRBV11-2 and TRBJ2-3, with D perhaps TRBD2 (5 bases). V was clipped by 5 bases and J by 3 bases, with 15 bases between them. The CDR3 covers 15 residues. The germline CDR1 and CDR2 sequences are SGHAT and FQNNGV.

This clonotype was detected many times. The chain couples TRBV5-1 to TRBJ2-1; no firm D call. The CDR3 loop spans 14 amino acids. Germline V gives CDR1 SGHRS, CDR2 YFSETQ. Trimming left V 0 bases short and J 4 bases short, with 8 bases between. The CDR3 loop is CASSLGTVYNEQFF. CDR3 bases: TGCGCCAGCAGCTTGGGTACAGTTTACAATGAGCAGTTCTTC. The complete variable domain, with remaining parts taken from reference TRBV5-1 and TRBJ2-1, reads KAGVTQTPRYLIKTRGQQVTLSCSPISGHRSVSWYQQTPGQGLQFLFEYFSETQRNKGNFPGRFSGRQFSNSRSEMNVSTLELGDSALYLCASSLGTVYNEQFFGPGTRLTVL.

This clonotype was counted between two and nine times. V and J are TRBV20-1 and TRBJ1-1; D not resolved. The CDR3 is 12 amino acids. From germline, CDR1 is DFQATT and CDR2 SNEGSKA (reference sequence). With 3 bases removed from V and 0 bases from J, the gap between germline ends came to 5 bases. CDR3 DNA sequence: TGCAGTGCTAGCTTCGTGAACACTGAAGCTTTCTTT. It yields the protein CSASFVNTEAFF.

The chain has TRBV6-2 or TRBV6-3 and TRBJ2-5, with 11 bases matching TRBD2. The CDR3 is made up of 18 amino acids. J lost 11 bases, V lost 2 bases, and 19 bases had no gene match. Germline-derived CDR1 and CDR2 are MNHEY and SVGEGT. In DNA, the CDR3 is TGTGCCAGCAGTTACAGCTCCCCTCTAGCGGGGGGATCTAATGAGCAGTACTTC. Translation: CASSYSSPLAGGSNEQYF.

The CDR3 spells CASSLEAALETQYF. The CDR3 DNA is TGTGCCAGCAGCTTAGAGGCAGCACTAGAGACCCAGTACTTC. The chain carries TRBV7-6 and TRBJ2-5; D call uncertain. CDR1 SGHVS and CDR2 FNYEAQ come from the germline V gene. V dropped 1 base and J dropped 4 bases, with 10 bases sitting between them. The CDR3 has 14 residues.

The rearrangement joins TRBV6-4 to TRBJ2-3; unclear D gene. From germline, CDR1 is MRHNA and CDR2 SNTAGT. Trimming shortened V by 0 bases and J by 1 base, and 8 bases separated the two germline ends. There are 15 residues in the CDR3. CDR3 coding DNA: TGTGCCAGCAGTGACTCGTACACAGGCACAGATACGCAGTATTTT. This translates into CASSDSYTGTDTQYF.

This rearrangement joins TRBV12-3 or TRBV12-4 to TRBJ1-4; D not resolved. The V end lost 1 base, the J end lost 10 bases, and 13 bases lay between the germline ends. The CDR3 is 14 residues long. The CDR3 DNA sequence: TGTGCCAGCAGTTTAGAAGTCCGGTCGGGAAAACTGTTTTTT. It encodes CASSLEVRSGKLFF.

The gene calls are TRBV6-6 and TRBJ2-4; D unclear. Between the trimmed V and J ends, which lost 2 bases and 2 bases, there was a span of 4 bases. Germline V gene lookup returns CDR1 MNHNY and CDR2 SVGAGI (reference sequence). This CDR3 is built from 13 residues. CDR3 sequence (DNA): TGTGCCAGCAGTTACGGGTCCAAAAACATTCAGTACTTC. The encoded protein is CASSYGSKNIQYF.